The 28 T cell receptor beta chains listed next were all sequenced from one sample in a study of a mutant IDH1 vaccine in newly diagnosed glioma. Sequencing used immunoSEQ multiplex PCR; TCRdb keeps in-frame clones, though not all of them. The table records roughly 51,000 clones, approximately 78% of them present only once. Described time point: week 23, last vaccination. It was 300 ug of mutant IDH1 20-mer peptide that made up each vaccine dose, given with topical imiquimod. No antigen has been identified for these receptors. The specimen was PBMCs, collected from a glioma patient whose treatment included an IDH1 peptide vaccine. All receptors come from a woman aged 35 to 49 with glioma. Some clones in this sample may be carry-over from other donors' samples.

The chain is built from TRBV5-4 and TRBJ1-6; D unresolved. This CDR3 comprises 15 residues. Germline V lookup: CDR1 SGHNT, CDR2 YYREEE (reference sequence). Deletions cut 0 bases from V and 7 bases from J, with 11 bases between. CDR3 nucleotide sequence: TGTGCCAGCAGCTTGGATCTTGGACGGAATTCACCCCTCCACTTT. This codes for CASSLDLGRNSPLHF.

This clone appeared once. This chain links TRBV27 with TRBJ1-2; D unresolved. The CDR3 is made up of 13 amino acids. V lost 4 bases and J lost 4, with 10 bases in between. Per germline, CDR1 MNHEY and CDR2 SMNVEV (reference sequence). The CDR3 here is CASSSSRLYGYTF. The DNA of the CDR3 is TGTGCCAGCAGTTCCTCCAGGCTCTATGGCTACACCTTC.

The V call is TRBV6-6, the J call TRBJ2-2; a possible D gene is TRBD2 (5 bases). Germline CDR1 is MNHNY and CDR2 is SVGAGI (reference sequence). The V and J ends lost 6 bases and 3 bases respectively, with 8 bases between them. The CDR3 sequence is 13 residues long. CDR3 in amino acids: CASRDSYTGELFF. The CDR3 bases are TGTGCCAGCAGGGACTCTTACACCGGGGAGCTGTTTTTT.

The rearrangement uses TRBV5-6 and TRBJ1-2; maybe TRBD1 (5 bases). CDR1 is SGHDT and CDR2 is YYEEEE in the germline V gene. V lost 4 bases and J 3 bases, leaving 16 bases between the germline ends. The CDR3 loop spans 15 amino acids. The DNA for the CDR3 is TGTGCCAGCAGCGGAATAGACAGCCTTGACTATGGCTACACCTTC. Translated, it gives CASSGIDSLDYGYTF.

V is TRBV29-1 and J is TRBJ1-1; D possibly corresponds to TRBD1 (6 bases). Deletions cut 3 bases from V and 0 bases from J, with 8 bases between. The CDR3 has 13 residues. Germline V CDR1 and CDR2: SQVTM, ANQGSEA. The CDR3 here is CSVDQGLNTEAFF. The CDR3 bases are TGCAGCGTTGACCAGGGGTTGAACACTGAAGCTTTCTTT.

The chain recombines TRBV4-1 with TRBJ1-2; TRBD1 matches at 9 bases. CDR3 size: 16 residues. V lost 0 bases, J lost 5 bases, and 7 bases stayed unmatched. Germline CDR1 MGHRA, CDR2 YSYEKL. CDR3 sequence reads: CASSQEGQGSHYGYTF. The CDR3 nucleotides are TGCGCCAGCAGCCAAGAGGGACAGGGTTCCCATTATGGCTACACCTTC.

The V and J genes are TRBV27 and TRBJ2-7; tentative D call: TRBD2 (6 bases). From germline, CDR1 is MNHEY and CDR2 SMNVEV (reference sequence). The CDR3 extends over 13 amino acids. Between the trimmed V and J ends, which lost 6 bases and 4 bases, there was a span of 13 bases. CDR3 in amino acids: CASRSGLLYEQYF. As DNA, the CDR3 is TGTGCCAGCAGGTCGGGACTCTTATACGAGCAGTACTTC.

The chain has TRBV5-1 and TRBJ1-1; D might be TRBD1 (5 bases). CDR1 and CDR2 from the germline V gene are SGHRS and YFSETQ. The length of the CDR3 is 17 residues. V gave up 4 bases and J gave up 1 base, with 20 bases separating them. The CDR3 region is CASSLLYPTDPNTEAFF. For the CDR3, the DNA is TGCGCCAGCAGCCTACTATACCCGACAGACCCGAACACTGAAGCTTTCTTT.

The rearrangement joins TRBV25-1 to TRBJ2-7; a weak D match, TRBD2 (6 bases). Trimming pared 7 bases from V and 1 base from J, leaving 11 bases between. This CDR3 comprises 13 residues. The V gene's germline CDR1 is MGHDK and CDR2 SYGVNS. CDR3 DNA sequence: TGTGCCAGCAATTCGGGAGAGTCCTACGAGCAGTACTTC. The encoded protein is CASNSGESYEQYF.

The CDR3 bases are TGTGCCAGCAGCCAAGATCTGGGGACTAGGCCCCTGGAGCAGTACTTC. Its translation is CASSQDLGTRPLEQYF. The V and J genes are TRBV4-2 and TRBJ2-7, with 8 bases lining up with TRBD2. This CDR3 spans 16 amino acids. The V segment lost 0 bases and the J segment 7 bases; nucleotides outside the gene matches: 11. Germline CDR1 and CDR2: LGHNA and YNFKEQ.

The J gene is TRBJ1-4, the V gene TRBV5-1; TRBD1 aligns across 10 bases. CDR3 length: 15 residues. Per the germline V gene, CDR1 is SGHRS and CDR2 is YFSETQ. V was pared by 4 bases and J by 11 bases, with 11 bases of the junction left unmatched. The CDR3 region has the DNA TGCGCCAGCAGCATCGACAGGGGGCGGAGGGACAAACTGTTTTTT. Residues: CASSIDRGRRDKLFF.

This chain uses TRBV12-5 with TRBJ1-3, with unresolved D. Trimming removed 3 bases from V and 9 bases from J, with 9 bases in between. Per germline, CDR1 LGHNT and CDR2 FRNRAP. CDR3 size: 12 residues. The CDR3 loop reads CASGLAGRTIYF. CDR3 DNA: TGTGCTAGTGGTTTAGCCGGCCGCACCATATATTTT.

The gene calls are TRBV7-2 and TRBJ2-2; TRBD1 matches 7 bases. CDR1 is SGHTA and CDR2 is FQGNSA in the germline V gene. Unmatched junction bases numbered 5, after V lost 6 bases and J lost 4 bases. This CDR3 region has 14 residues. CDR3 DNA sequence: TGTGCCAGCAGTGGACAGGCCACCACCGGGGAGCTGTTTTTT. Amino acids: CASSGQATTGELFF.

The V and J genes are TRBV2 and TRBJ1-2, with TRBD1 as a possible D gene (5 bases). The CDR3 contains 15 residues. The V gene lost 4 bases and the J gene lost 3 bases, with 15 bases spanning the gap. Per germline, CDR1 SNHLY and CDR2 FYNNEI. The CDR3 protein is CASSVDGGLYYGYTF. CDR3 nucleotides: TGTGCCAGCAGTGTCGATGGGGGTTTGTACTATGGCTACACCTTC.

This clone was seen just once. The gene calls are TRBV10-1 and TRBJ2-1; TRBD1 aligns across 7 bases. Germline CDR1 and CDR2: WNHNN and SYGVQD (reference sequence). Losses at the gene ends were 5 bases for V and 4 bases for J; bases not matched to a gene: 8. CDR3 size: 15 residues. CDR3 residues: CASSRRTGPYNEQFF. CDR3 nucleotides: TGCGCCAGCAGTCGTCGGACAGGACCTTACAATGAGCAGTTCTTC.

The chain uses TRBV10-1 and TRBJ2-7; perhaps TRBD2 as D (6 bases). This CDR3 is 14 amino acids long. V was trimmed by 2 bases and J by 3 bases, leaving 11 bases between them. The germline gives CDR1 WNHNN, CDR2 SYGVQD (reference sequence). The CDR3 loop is CASSETGEGYEQYF. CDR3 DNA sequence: TGCGCCAGCAGTGAGACGGGAGAGGGCTACGAGCAGTACTTC.

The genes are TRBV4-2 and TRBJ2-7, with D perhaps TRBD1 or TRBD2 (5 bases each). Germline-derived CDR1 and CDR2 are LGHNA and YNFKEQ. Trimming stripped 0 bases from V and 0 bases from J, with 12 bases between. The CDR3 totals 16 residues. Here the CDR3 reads CASSQEFGDPSYEQYF. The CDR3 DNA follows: TGTGCCAGCAGCCAAGAGTTCGGGGACCCCTCCTACGAGCAGTACTTC.

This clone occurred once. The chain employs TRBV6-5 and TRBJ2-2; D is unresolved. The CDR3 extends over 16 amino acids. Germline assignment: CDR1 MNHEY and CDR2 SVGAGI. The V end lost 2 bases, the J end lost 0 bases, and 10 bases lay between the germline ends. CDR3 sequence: CASSYGVMANTGELFF. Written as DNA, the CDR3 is TGTGCCAGCAGTTACGGGGTAATGGCGAACACCGGGGAGCTGTTTTTT.

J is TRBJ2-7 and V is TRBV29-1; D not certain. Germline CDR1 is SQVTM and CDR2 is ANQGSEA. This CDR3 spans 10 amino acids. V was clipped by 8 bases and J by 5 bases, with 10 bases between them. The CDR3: CSPGGDEQYF. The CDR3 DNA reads TGCAGCCCTGGCGGCGACGAGCAGTACTTC.

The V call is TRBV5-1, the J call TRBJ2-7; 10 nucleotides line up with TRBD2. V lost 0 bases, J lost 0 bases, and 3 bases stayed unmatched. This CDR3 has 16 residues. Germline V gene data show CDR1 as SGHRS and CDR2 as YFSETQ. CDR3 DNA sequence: TGCGCCAGCAGCTTGGGGCTAGCGGGGGCCTCCTACGAGCAGTACTTC. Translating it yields CASSLGLAGASYEQYF.

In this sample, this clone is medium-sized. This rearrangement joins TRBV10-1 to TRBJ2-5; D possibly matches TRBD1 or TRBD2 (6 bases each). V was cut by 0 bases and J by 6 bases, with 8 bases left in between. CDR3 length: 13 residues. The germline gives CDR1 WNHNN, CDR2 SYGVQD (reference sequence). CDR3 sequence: CASSESGGQTQYF. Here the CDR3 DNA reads TGCGCCAGCAGTGAGTCCGGGGGCCAGACCCAGTACTTC.

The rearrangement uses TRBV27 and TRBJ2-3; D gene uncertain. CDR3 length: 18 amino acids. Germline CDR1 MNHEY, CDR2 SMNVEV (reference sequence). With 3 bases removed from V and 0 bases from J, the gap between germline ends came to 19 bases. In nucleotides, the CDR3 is TGTGCCAGCAGTTTGGCCGCAGGACCCTTCCCTAGCACAGATACGCAGTATTTT. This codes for CASSLAAGPFPSTDTQYF.

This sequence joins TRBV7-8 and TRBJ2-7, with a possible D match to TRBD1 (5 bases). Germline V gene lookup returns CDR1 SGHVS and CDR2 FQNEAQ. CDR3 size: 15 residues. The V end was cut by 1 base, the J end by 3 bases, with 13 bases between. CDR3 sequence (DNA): TGTGCCAGCAGCTTAGAGGCAGGGTTGGTCTACGAGCAGTACTTC. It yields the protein CASSLEAGLVYEQYF.

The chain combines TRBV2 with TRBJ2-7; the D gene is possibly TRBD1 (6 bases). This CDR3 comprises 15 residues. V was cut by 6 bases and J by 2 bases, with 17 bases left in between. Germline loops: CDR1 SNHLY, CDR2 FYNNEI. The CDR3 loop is CASSPLATGPYEQYF. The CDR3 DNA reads TGTGCCAGCAGCCCCCTCGCGACAGGACCCTACGAGCAGTACTTC.

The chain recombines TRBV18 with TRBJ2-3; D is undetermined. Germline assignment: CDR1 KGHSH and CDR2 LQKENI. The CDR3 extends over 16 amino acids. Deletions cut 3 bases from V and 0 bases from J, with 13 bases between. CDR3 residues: CASSPGMDASTDTQYF. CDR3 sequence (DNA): TGTGCCAGCTCACCGGGGATGGACGCCAGCACAGATACGCAGTATTTT.

In nucleotides, the CDR3 is TGCAGCGCCCCACAGGGATCCACCAATGAGCAGTTCTTC. As protein: CSAPQGSTNEQFF. V gene TRBV29-1 combines with J gene TRBJ2-1; D is possibly TRBD1 (6 bases). Germline V lookup: CDR1 SQVTM, CDR2 ANQGSEA. The CDR3 contains 13 residues. V dropped 7 bases and J dropped 6 bases, with 16 bases sitting between them.

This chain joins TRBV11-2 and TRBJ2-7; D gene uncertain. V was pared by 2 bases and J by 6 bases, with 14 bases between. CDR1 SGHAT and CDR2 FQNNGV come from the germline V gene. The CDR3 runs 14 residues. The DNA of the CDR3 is TGTGCCAGCAGCTTAAACCCCGGGCTTGGCGAGCAGTACTTC. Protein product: CASSLNPGLGEQYF.

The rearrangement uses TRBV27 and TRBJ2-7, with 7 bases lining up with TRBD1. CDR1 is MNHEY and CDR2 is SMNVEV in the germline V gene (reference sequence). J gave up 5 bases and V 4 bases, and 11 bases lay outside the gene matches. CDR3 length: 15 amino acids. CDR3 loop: CASSSYLRGTHEQYF. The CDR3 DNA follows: TGTGCCAGCAGTTCGTACCTCAGGGGGACCCACGAGCAGTACTTC.